Sequencing of this TCR beta chain was carried out in a study of blood T cell repertoires in COVID-19. At the level of the study: Donors in the United States, Italy and Spain gave samples during acute or convalescent COVID-19. Sources were T cells, B-cell-depleted T cells, or PBMCs; the material itself was cDNA or gDNA.

Per the original data handling: Reference gene primer amplification gave nucleated cell count estimates. Assay: immunoSEQ multiplex PCR; the TCRdb copy retains only in-frame clones and omits some. V, J and clone size derive from that table, while D and trimming were established from the DNA sequence. The data hold 150,000 to 200,000 clones, with 89% observed a single time. The CDR3 loop spans 12 amino acids. Germline CDR1 is LGHDT and CDR2 is YNNKEL (reference sequence). The V gene lost 3 bases and the J gene lost 6 bases, with 5 bases spanning the gap. This sequence joins TRBV3-1 (or the pseudogene TRBV3-2) and TRBJ2-2; D unclear. This sequence was found in a man aged 18 to 29 who had recovered from COVID-19. Sequenced material: peripheral blood. CDR3 region: CASSHASGELFF. Here the CDR3 DNA reads TGTGCCAGCAGCCACGCGTCCGGGGAGCTGTTTTTT.